The 10 T cell receptor beta chains given below trace back to one sample, sequenced in a study of shared clonotypes between healthy human individuals. Here immunoSEQ multiplex PCR was the method, and the copy in TCRdb shows in-frame clones only, minus some. The data hold around 2,000,000 clones, with roughly 95% observed a single time. CD45RO-negative CD8 cells positively selected for CCR7 made up the naive population, which excluded terminally differentiated effector memory CD45RA+ cells. The sequenced material came from naive CD8+ T cells sorted from blood. These receptors all come from a man in his late teens or twenties in good health.

The V gene is TRBV15, the J gene TRBJ1-5, with TRBD1 identical over 8 bases. Losses at the gene ends were 0 bases for V and 3 bases for J; bases not matched to a gene: 10. The CDR3 totals 18 residues. Looked up from germline, CDR1 is LNHNV and CDR2 is YYDKDF (reference sequence). CDR3 in amino acids: CATSRDLWRTGTNQPQHF. The CDR3 DNA sequence: TGTGCCACCAGCAGAGATTTATGGAGGACAGGGACCAATCAGCCCCAGCATTTT. Looking up the rest from reference TRBV15 and TRBJ1-5 gives the full variable domain: DAMVIQNPRYQVTQFGKPVTLSCSQTLNHNVMYWYQQKSSQAPKLLFHYYDKDFNNEADTPDNFQSRRPNTSFCFLDIRSPGLGDTAMYLCATSRDLWRTGTNQPQHFGDGTRLSIL.

The chain links TRBV6-5 to TRBJ2-2; TRBD1 agrees at 9 bases. This CDR3 has 13 residues. Looked up from germline, CDR1 is MNHEY and CDR2 is SVGAGI. V shed 6 bases, J shed 7 bases, and the junction held 3 bases outside the gene matches. The CDR3 here is CASRQGAGGELFF. The CDR3 nucleotides read TGTGCCAGCAGACAGGGGGCCGGCGGGGAGCTGTTTTTT.

The chain combines TRBV5-6 with TRBJ2-7; D is possibly TRBD1 (7 bases). This CDR3 spans 13 amino acids. V lost 4 bases and J 5 bases, leaving 13 bases between the germline ends. The germline V gene encodes CDR1 SGHDT and CDR2 YYEEEE. The CDR3 DNA is TGTGCCAGCAGCGAGGAGGGGGCGGACGAGCAGTACTTC. Translation: CASSEEGADEQYF.

V usage is TRBV6-5 and J usage is TRBJ2-1; D assignment may be TRBD1 or TRBD2 (5 bases each). There are 14 residues in the CDR3. Between the trimmed V and J ends, which lost 2 bases and 6 bases, there was a span of 11 bases. The V gene's germline CDR1 is MNHEY and CDR2 SVGAGI. CDR3 protein: CASSYGGDANEQFF. The CDR3 DNA reads TGTGCCAGCAGTTACGGGGGAGATGCCAATGAGCAGTTCTTC.

The chain uses TRBV2 and TRBJ2-7; D gene uncertain. Trimming stripped 6 bases from V and 7 bases from J, with 13 bases between. CDR1 and CDR2 (germline): SNHLY, FYNNEI. The CDR3 runs to 12 residues. CDR3 DNA: TGTGCCAGCAGCCCCGATAGTGGGGAGCAGTACTTC. It specifies CASSPDSGEQYF.

The genes are TRBV4-1 and TRBJ2-1; maybe TRBD1 (5 bases). Germline CDR1 MGHRA, CDR2 YSYEKL. The V gene lost 5 bases and the J gene lost 2 bases, with 16 bases spanning the gap. The CDR3 sequence is 16 residues long. The CDR3 DNA reads TGCGCCAGCAGCGCCCAGGGTCAATGGGCCTACAATGAGCAGTTCTTC. Its translation is CASSAQGQWAYNEQFF.

The J gene is TRBJ1-2, the V gene TRBV5-4; D unclear. Germline assignment: CDR1 SGHNT and CDR2 YYREEE (reference sequence). V was pared by 0 bases and J by 4 bases, with 10 bases between. CDR3 length: 14 amino acids. CDR3 nucleotides: TGTGCCAGCAGCTTGGCCTGGCAAACCTATGGCTACACCTTC. This encodes CASSLAWQTYGYTF.

The chain combines TRBV28 with TRBJ1-5; tentative D call: TRBD1 (5 bases). V dropped 2 bases and J dropped 0 bases, with 11 bases sitting between them. Per the germline V gene, CDR1 is MDHEN and CDR2 is SYDVKM. The CDR3 runs 16 residues. The CDR3 loop reads CASSLKGQTSNQPQHF. The DNA of the CDR3 is TGTGCCAGCAGTTTAAAGGGGCAGACTAGCAATCAGCCCCAGCATTTT. The variable domain in full, completed from reference TRBV28 and TRBJ1-5, reads DVKVTQSSRYLVKRTGEKVFLECVQDMDHENMFWYRQDPGLGLRLIYFSYDVKMKEKGDIPEGYSVSREKKERFSLILESASTNQTSMYLCASSLKGQTSNQPQHFGDGTRLSIL.

This clone has a single count. The chain joins TRBV12-5 to TRBJ1-2; the D gene is possibly TRBD1 (5 bases). The CDR3 loop spans 14 amino acids. Per germline, CDR1 LGHNT and CDR2 FRNRAP. Trimming cost V 1 base and J 6 bases, with 12 bases left between them. In DNA form, the CDR3 reads TGTGCTAGTGGTTTGGCCATTACAGGAGATGGCTACACCTTC. Amino acid sequence: CASGLAITGDGYTF.

The chain is built from TRBV7-9 and TRBJ2-2; D call uncertain. V shed 3 bases and J shed 0 bases, with 5 bases lying between them. Germline V gives CDR1 SEHNR, CDR2 FQNEAQ (reference sequence). This CDR3 is 14 amino acids long. The DNA for the CDR3 is TGTGCCAGCAGCTTTACCACGAACACCGGGGAGCTGTTTTTT. Residues: CASSFTTNTGELFF.